These T cell receptor beta chains were read from a single sample in a study of shared clonotypes between healthy human individuals. Produced via immunoSEQ multiplex PCR; TCRdb's table is partial and in-frame only. The table has millions of clones, over 85% seen once. The sequenced sample consisted of naive CD4+ T cells sorted from blood. These receptors came from a young man in good health. The CDR3 runs from the conserved cysteine through the conserved F or W. The order of the fields is J gene, clone size, D gene, V gene, CDR3 protein, CDR3 DNA. A D gene is named only where the DNA matches it firmly. Size is omitted from some rows. Given values are once, few, many or a class for expanded clones.

J gene: TRBJ2-3; clone size: .; D gene: TRBD2; V gene: TRBV9; CDR3 protein: CASSVGAGTNTDTQYF; CDR3 DNA: TGTGCCAGCAGCGTAGGCGCCGGGACTAACACAGATACGCAGTATTTT
J gene: TRBJ2-1; clone size: .; D gene: TRBD2; V gene: TRBV5-1; CDR3 protein: CASSPGLASYNEQFF; CDR3 DNA: TGCGCCAGCAGCCCGGGACTAGCATCCTACAATGAGCAGTTCTTC
J gene: TRBJ1-5; clone size: few; D gene: .; V gene: TRBV30; CDR3 protein: CAWSERDQPQHF; CDR3 DNA: TGTGCCTGGAGTGAGAGGGACCAGCCCCAGCATTTT
J gene: TRBJ2-7; clone size: .; D gene: .; V gene: TRBV28; CDR3 protein: CASSYSYEQYF; CDR3 DNA: TGTGCCAGCAGCTATAGCTACGAGCAGTACTTC
J gene: TRBJ2-1; clone size: once; D gene: .; V gene: TRBV2; CDR3 protein: CASKGLVAGNEQFF; CDR3 DNA: TGTGCCAGCAAGGGTCTAGTTGCGGGCAATGAGCAGTTCTTC
J gene: TRBJ2-5; clone size: .; D gene: TRBD2; V gene: TRBV7-2; CDR3 protein: CASSRPGLELRETQYF; CDR3 DNA: TGTGCCAGCAGCAGACCGGGACTAGAGCTCCGAGAGACCCAGTACTTC
J gene: TRBJ2-1; clone size: .; D gene: TRBD2; V gene: TRBV10-3; CDR3 protein: CAISVTSGSSYNEQFF; CDR3 DNA: TGTGCCATCAGTGTGACTAGCGGGAGCTCCTACAATGAGCAGTTCTTC
J gene: TRBJ2-1; clone size: .; D gene: .; V gene: TRBV18; CDR3 protein: CASSITGRYNEQFF; CDR3 DNA: TGTGCCAGCTCAATTACCGGACGCTACAATGAGCAGTTCTTC
J gene: TRBJ2-3; clone size: .; D gene: TRBD2; V gene: TRBV27; CDR3 protein: CASSSSTSGSTDTQYF; CDR3 DNA: TGTGCCAGCAGTTCGAGTACTAGCGGGAGCACAGATACGCAGTATTTT
J gene: TRBJ2-3; clone size: .; D gene: .; V gene: TRBV19; CDR3 protein: CASSIEGVSTDTQYF; CDR3 DNA: TGTGCCAGTAGTATAGAGGGTGTGAGCACAGATACGCAGTATTTT
J gene: TRBJ1-5; clone size: .; D gene: .; V gene: TRBV18; CDR3 protein: CASSPQGGGDSNQPQHF; CDR3 DNA: TGTGCCAGCTCACCACAGGGAGGTGGCGATAGCAATCAGCCCCAGCATTTT
J gene: TRBJ2-5; clone size: .; D gene: .; V gene: TRBV7-5; CDR3 protein: CARSPRWGVQETQYF; CDR3 DNA: TGTGCCAGAAGCCCCCGGTGGGGGGTCCAAGAGACCCAGTACTTC
J gene: TRBJ2-3; clone size: .; D gene: .; V gene: TRBV30; CDR3 protein: CAWSVSDTQYF; CDR3 DNA: TGTGCCTGGAGTGTGAGTGATACGCAGTATTTT
J gene: TRBJ2-1; clone size: .; D gene: .; V gene: TRBV6-1; CDR3 protein: CACYRTGSYNEQFF; CDR3 DNA: TGTGCCTGCTACAGGACCGGGTCCTACAATGAGCAGTTCTTC
J gene: TRBJ2-7; clone size: .; D gene: TRBD1; V gene: TRBV18; CDR3 protein: CASSLETGYSEQYF; CDR3 DNA: TGTGCCAGCTCACTGGAGACAGGGTATAGCGAGCAGTACTTC
J gene: TRBJ2-7; clone size: .; D gene: .; V gene: TRBV18; CDR3 protein: CASSPEVLYEQYF; CDR3 DNA: TGTGCCAGCTCACCAGAGGTCTTATACGAGCAGTACTTC
J gene: TRBJ1-2; clone size: .; D gene: TRBD1; V gene: TRBV2; CDR3 protein: CASTTDRDIGYGYTF; CDR3 DNA: TGTGCCAGCACTACAGACAGGGATATAGGGTATGGCTACACCTTC
J gene: TRBJ1-6; clone size: once; D gene: .; V gene: TRBV18; CDR3 protein: CASSQERPGQGALHF; CDR3 DNA: TGTGCCAGCTCACAAGAAAGGCCCGGGCAAGGGGCCCTCCACTTT
J gene: TRBJ1-5; clone size: .; D gene: .; V gene: TRBV18; CDR3 protein: CASSPRTDSNQPQHF; CDR3 DNA: TGTGCCAGCTCACCTCGTACGGATAGCAATCAGCCCCAGCATTTT
J gene: TRBJ2-2; clone size: .; D gene: TRBD1; V gene: TRBV18; CDR3 protein: CASSKGQTNTGELFF; CDR3 DNA: TGTGCCAGCTCAAAGGGACAGACGAACACCGGGGAGCTGTTTTTT
J gene: TRBJ1-1; clone size: .; D gene: .; V gene: TRBV10-3; CDR3 protein: CAISEPGRSGAEAFF; CDR3 DNA: TGTGCCATCAGTGAGCCGGGACGGTCGGGGGCTGAAGCTTTCTTT
J gene: TRBJ1-3; clone size: .; D gene: TRBD1; V gene: TRBV27; CDR3 protein: CASSPRTGGGNTIYF; CDR3 DNA: TGTGCCAGCAGTCCCCGGACAGGGGGCGGAAACACCATATATTTT
J gene: TRBJ1-1; clone size: .; D gene: .; V gene: TRBV6-5; CDR3 protein: CASSRRLNTEAFF; CDR3 DNA: TGTGCCAGCAGCCGCAGACTGAACACTGAAGCTTTCTTT
J gene: TRBJ1-5; clone size: .; D gene: .; V gene: TRBV11-2; CDR3 protein: CASSLDSGAGNQPQHF; CDR3 DNA: TGTGCCAGCAGCTTAGATTCGGGGGCAGGCAATCAGCCCCAGCATTTT
J gene: TRBJ1-1; clone size: once; D gene: .; V gene: TRBV28; CDR3 protein: CASTSDRKNTEAFF; CDR3 DNA: TGTGCCAGCACCTCGGACAGAAAAAACACTGAAGCTTTCTTT
J gene: TRBJ2-4; clone size: .; D gene: .; V gene: TRBV19; CDR3 protein: CASSPRQGFKGTVNIQYF; CDR3 DNA: TGTGCCAGTAGTCCCCGTCAGGGGTTTAAGGGAACTGTAAACATTCAGTACTTC
J gene: TRBJ2-1; clone size: .; D gene: TRBD1; V gene: TRBV6-5; CDR3 protein: CASSLTGQGAYNEQFF; CDR3 DNA: TGTGCCAGCAGTTTAACCGGACAGGGCGCCTACAATGAGCAGTTCTTC
J gene: TRBJ2-1; clone size: once; D gene: .; V gene: TRBV7-2; CDR3 protein: CASSLGKGLGEQFF; CDR3 DNA: TGTGCCAGCAGCTTGGGAAAGGGGTTAGGTGAGCAGTTCTTC
J gene: TRBJ2-5; clone size: .; D gene: .; V gene: TRBV21-1; CDR3 protein: CASSKKARRQGTQYF; CDR3 DNA: TGTGCCAGCAGCAAAAAGGCCCGACGCCAGGGGACCCAGTACTTC
J gene: TRBJ2-1; clone size: .; D gene: .; V gene: TRBV19; CDR3 protein: CASSMRGNEQFF; CDR3 DNA: TGTGCCAGTAGTATGAGGGGAAATGAGCAGTTCTTC
J gene: TRBJ1-2; clone size: .; D gene: .; V gene: TRBV19; CDR3 protein: CASTFSPGELSYGYTF; CDR3 DNA: TGTGCCAGTACCTTTTCCCCAGGGGAACTTAGCTATGGCTACACCTTC
J gene: TRBJ1-5; clone size: .; D gene: .; V gene: TRBV5-1; CDR3 protein: CASSLAGAAYQPQHF; CDR3 DNA: TGCGCCAGCAGCTTGGCAGGGGCCGCTTATCAGCCCCAGCATTTT
J gene: TRBJ2-7; clone size: .; D gene: .; V gene: TRBV6-6; CDR3 protein: CASSEQDRTYEQYF; CDR3 DNA: TGTGCCAGCAGCGAACAGGATAGAACCTACGAGCAGTACTTC
J gene: TRBJ1-2; clone size: once; D gene: TRBD1; V gene: TRBV19; CDR3 protein: CASSPVPGQGQYGYTF; CDR3 DNA: TGTGCCAGTAGCCCCGTCCCGGGACAGGGACAGTATGGCTACACCTTC
J gene: TRBJ2-5; clone size: .; D gene: .; V gene: TRBV2; CDR3 protein: CASSQDNQETQYF; CDR3 DNA: TGTGCCAGCAGCCAGGACAACCAAGAGACCCAGTACTTC
J gene: TRBJ1-2; clone size: .; D gene: .; V gene: TRBV6-5; CDR3 protein: CASSYKQGNYGYTF; CDR3 DNA: TGTGCCAGCAGTTACAAGCAGGGGAACTATGGCTACACCTTC
J gene: TRBJ1-1; clone size: .; D gene: .; V gene: TRBV11-2; CDR3 protein: CASSLLSAPNTEAFF; CDR3 DNA: TGTGCCAGCAGCTTACTTTCGGCACCGAACACTGAAGCTTTCTTT
J gene: TRBJ2-1; clone size: few; D gene: .; V gene: TRBV6-5; CDR3 protein: CASSQGHEQFF; CDR3 DNA: TGTGCCAGCAGTCAGGGCCATGAGCAGTTCTTC
J gene: TRBJ2-7; clone size: .; D gene: TRBD2; V gene: TRBV11-2; CDR3 protein: CASSRLAGGPLREQYF; CDR3 DNA: TGTGCCAGCAGCCGACTAGCGGGAGGGCCTCTACGGGAGCAGTACTTC
J gene: TRBJ1-2; clone size: .; D gene: TRBD1; V gene: TRBV5-5; CDR3 protein: CASSLDGTGAF; CDR3 DNA: TGTGCCAGCAGCTTGGACGGGACAGGTGCCTTC
J gene: TRBJ2-3; clone size: once; D gene: TRBD2; V gene: TRBV30; CDR3 protein: CAWSVKRGYTDTQYF; CDR3 DNA: TGTGCCTGGAGTGTGAAGCGGGGGTACACAGATACGCAGTATTTT
J gene: TRBJ1-1; clone size: .; D gene: .; V gene: TRBV10-3; CDR3 protein: CAISERTVNTEAFF; CDR3 DNA: TGTGCCATCAGTGAGAGGACAGTGAACACTGAAGCTTTCTTT
J gene: TRBJ2-7; clone size: .; D gene: TRBD2; V gene: TRBV30; CDR3 protein: CAWSIASGRRSEQYF; CDR3 DNA: TGTGCCTGGAGTATAGCAAGCGGGAGAAGATCCGAGCAGTACTTC
J gene: TRBJ2-7; clone size: .; D gene: .; V gene: TRBV10-2; CDR3 protein: CASSDVGGGETYEQYF; CDR3 DNA: TGCGCCAGCAGTGACGTAGGGGGCGGGGAGACCTACGAGCAGTACTTC
J gene: TRBJ2-3; clone size: .; D gene: .; V gene: TRBV7-2; CDR3 protein: CASSAAPSGLSTDTQYF; CDR3 DNA: TGTGCCAGCAGCGCCGCCCCCAGCGGCCTGAGCACAGATACGCAGTATTTT
J gene: TRBJ1-2; clone size: .; D gene: .; V gene: TRBV19; CDR3 protein: CARASRAAGYTF; CDR3 DNA: TGTGCCAGGGCTAGCAGGGCGGCTGGCTACACCTTC
J gene: TRBJ2-7; clone size: .; D gene: .; V gene: TRBV18; CDR3 protein: CASSTAGGFYEQYF; CDR3 DNA: TGTGCCAGCTCGACGGCAGGAGGTTTTTACGAGCAGTACTTC
J gene: TRBJ1-6; clone size: .; D gene: .; V gene: TRBV18; CDR3 protein: CASSSSTFHNSPLHF; CDR3 DNA: TGTGCCAGCTCATCCTCCACTTTTCATAATTCACCCCTCCACTTT
J gene: TRBJ1-6; clone size: .; D gene: TRBD1; V gene: TRBV6-1; CDR3 protein: CASSARSGTGSPAPLHF; CDR3 DNA: TGTGCCAGCAGTGCTAGATCCGGGACAGGGTCGCCGGCACCCCTCCACTTT
J gene: TRBJ2-1; clone size: .; D gene: .; V gene: TRBV29-1; CDR3 protein: CSVGPYNEQFF; CDR3 DNA: TGCAGCGTAGGACCCTACAATGAGCAGTTCTTC
J gene: TRBJ1-1; clone size: .; D gene: .; V gene: TRBV7-2; CDR3 protein: CASSLEQGGTEAFF; CDR3 DNA: TGTGCCAGCAGCTTAGAACAGGGTGGCACTGAAGCTTTCTTT
J gene: TRBJ2-3; clone size: .; D gene: TRBD2; V gene: TRBV27; CDR3 protein: CASSFFSRLAGEPDTQYF; CDR3 DNA: TGTGCCAGCAGTTTTTTTAGTCGGCTAGCGGGAGAGCCAGATACGCAGTATTTT
J gene: TRBJ1-2; clone size: .; D gene: .; V gene: TRBV6-5; CDR3 protein: CASSYGQLESYGYTF; CDR3 DNA: TGTGCCAGCAGTTACGGACAACTCGAGAGCTATGGCTACACCTTC
J gene: TRBJ2-1; clone size: .; D gene: .; V gene: TRBV30; CDR3 protein: CAWSERRGPYNEQFF; CDR3 DNA: TGTGCCTGGAGTGAGAGGCGGGGACCCTACAATGAGCAGTTCTTC
J gene: TRBJ1-6; clone size: .; D gene: .; V gene: TRBV11-3; CDR3 protein: CASSLDPNSPLHF; CDR3 DNA: TGTGCCAGCAGCTTAGACCCTAATTCACCCCTCCACTTT
J gene: TRBJ2-5; clone size: .; D gene: .; V gene: TRBV2; CDR3 protein: CASRGLQETQYF; CDR3 DNA: TGTGCCAGCAGAGGGCTCCAAGAGACCCAGTACTTC
J gene: TRBJ2-7; clone size: once; D gene: .; V gene: TRBV6-1; CDR3 protein: CATSGEAPYEQYF; CDR3 DNA: TGTGCCACCAGTGGGGAAGCGCCTTACGAGCAGTACTTC
J gene: TRBJ2-5; clone size: .; D gene: TRBD2; V gene: TRBV6-6; CDR3 protein: CASSLAGGIQETQYF; CDR3 DNA: TGTGCCAGCAGTTTAGCGGGGGGAATCCAAGAGACCCAGTACTTC
J gene: TRBJ1-5; clone size: few; D gene: TRBD1; V gene: TRBV7-8; CDR3 protein: CATGTGSQPQHF; CDR3 DNA: TGTGCTACTGGGACAGGGAGTCAGCCCCAGCATTTT